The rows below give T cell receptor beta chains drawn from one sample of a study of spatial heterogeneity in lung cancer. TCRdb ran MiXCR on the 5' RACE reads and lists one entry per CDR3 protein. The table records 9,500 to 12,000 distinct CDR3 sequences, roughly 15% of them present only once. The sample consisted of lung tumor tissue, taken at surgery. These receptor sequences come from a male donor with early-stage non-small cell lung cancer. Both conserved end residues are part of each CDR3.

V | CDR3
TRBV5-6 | CASTGTGVLDTQYF
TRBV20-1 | CSARPGNGELFF
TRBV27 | CASSWAFGNEQFF
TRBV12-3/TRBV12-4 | CASSLADPPGTQYF
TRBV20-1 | CSARAGGPDNEKLFF
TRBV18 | CASSRPQGANFF
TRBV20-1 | CSVNEQYF
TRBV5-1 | CASSLGGIQETQYF
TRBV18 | CASSFAPGTEAFF
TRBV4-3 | CASSRRRDYEQYF
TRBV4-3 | CANSQTLPPSRGHYNEQFF
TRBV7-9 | CASSLEAYEQYF
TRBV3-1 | CASSQGFETGLEQYF
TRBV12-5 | CASGLDSNQPQHF
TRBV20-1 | CSAREPGRGYEQYF
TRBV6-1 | CASSEQGRGTEAFF
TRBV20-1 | CSARADSNQPQHF
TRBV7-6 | CASSLALQGEAFF
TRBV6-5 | CASTPGREGPTYEQYF
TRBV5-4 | CASSSDSAEQYF
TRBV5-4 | CVSSGGPSGGPYEQYF
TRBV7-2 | CASSLARGMSNEKLFF
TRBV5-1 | CASSLVGADTQYF
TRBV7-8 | CASSLTGLETNEQFF
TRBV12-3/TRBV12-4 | CASSLPSGSYNEQFF
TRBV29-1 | CSVIGQGDEAFF
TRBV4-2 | CASSQDRGGQETQYF
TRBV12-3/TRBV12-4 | CASKAGHQTYEQYF
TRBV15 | CATSRGLDNEQFF
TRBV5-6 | CASSYPSGRAYEQYF
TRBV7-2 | CASSTSPGPEAEQYF
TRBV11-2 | CASSLVLAGITDTQYF
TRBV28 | CASSSPGAPNTGELFF
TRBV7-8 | CASSFLSGGSTDTQYF
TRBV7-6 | CASSLAGTGNEQFF
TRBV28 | CASSSGTGEETQYF
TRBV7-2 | CASSPDLRGNSPLHF
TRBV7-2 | CASSPQSSTDTQYF
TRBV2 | CASKTGGWNTEAFF
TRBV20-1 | CSASHKLVFSYNEQFF
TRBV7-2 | CASSPDRGLPQHF
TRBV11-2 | CASSLVGGGSTDTQYF
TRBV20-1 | CSAGGTALPQHF
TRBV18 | CASSEGVGDGEKLFF
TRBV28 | CASSSAGQGVPEQYF
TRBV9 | CASTPLAGPYNEQFF
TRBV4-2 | CASSQLPTAFSSEQYF
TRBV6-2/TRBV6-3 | CASGAPGQRFYEQYF
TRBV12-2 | CASRPTVSSYNSPLHF
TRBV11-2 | CASSFGTGHNEQFF
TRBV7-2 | CASSLAGGTREQYF
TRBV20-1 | CSAPLLDRAGQPQHF